Listed below are T cell receptor beta chains from one sample, sequenced in a study of vaccination effects on CD4 cells after COVID-19. This table comes from immunoSEQ multiplex PCR, and its TCRdb copy is limited to in-frame clones, with some not included. Here the sample spans 20,000 to 30,000 clones, around 82% being singletons. These TCRs' antigens remain unknown. Material: CD4+ T cells from PBMCs cultured with HCoV-NL63 spike peptides, obtained before COVID-19 vaccination. Every receptor here comes from a human donor who had a prior SARS-CoV-2 infection. CDR3s leave out the opening cysteine and the closing phenylalanine or tryptophan.

TRBJ1-5 | TRBV27 | ASRPGWTGSNQPQH
TRBJ2-1 | TRBV7-2 | ASRASPGLADNEQF
TRBJ2-7 | TRBV3-1/TRBV3-2 | ASTSQSAGGYEQY
TRBJ2-5 | TRBV3-1/TRBV3-2 | ASSQDGGAGGPRETQY
TRBJ1-5 | TRBV6-6 | ASSYESGGWNQPQH
TRBJ2-1 | TRBV2 | ASTGGAGRSKF
TRBJ1-6 | TRBV2 | ASSYTRTRYNSPLH
TRBJ2-7 | TRBV18 | ASSPQRDDYEQY
TRBJ1-3 | TRBV4-1 | ASSQERRDSGNTIY
TRBJ2-1 | TRBV5-1 | ASSLDVGVKGSGEQF
TRBJ1-2 | TRBV5-1 | ASSLSDNYGYT
TRBJ2-1 | TRBV29-1 | SYGLQYNEQF
TRBJ2-1 | TRBV9 | ASSVGGTGGDEQF
TRBJ2-3 | TRBV2 | ASSGGPGLAGDTDTQY
TRBJ1-2 | TRBV6-5 | ASNLQGKTDGYT
TRBJ2-5 | TRBV18 | ASSPMPGNQETQY